The 8 T cell receptor beta chains below all came from one sample that was sequenced in a study of blood T cell repertoires in COVID-19. Sequencing used immunoSEQ multiplex PCR; TCRdb keeps in-frame clones, though not all of them. Counted here are about 74,000 clones, 80% to 90% occurring once; the ten biggest clones make up 30% to 45%. Sample: peripheral blood. These receptors were taken from a man in his 70s with acute or convalescent COVID-19.

J is TRBJ1-3 and V is TRBV6-1, with 7 bases fitting TRBD1. Germline values: CDR1 MNHNS, CDR2 SASEGT. CDR3 length: 16 residues. V shed 1 base and J 4 bases; nucleotides not matched to a gene: 7. CDR3 in amino acids: CASSEVDRPKGNTIYF. In nucleotides, the CDR3 is TGTGCCAGCAGTGAAGTGGACAGGCCGAAAGGAAACACCATATATTTT.

This clone has more than one count but fewer than ten. The rearrangement links TRBV4-2 to TRBJ2-7; possible D gene TRBD1, 6 bases. Between the trimmed V and J ends, which lost 1 base and 6 bases, there was a span of 10 bases. The length of the CDR3 is 13 residues. Looked up from germline, CDR1 is LGHNA and CDR2 is YNFKEQ. As DNA, the CDR3 is TGTGCCAGCAGCCAAGTCAGCAGGGGCGAGCAGTACTTC. This sequence encodes CASSQVSRGEQYF.

The chain uses TRBV5-1 and TRBJ2-1; TRBD2 agrees at 10 bases. Germline V lookup: CDR1 SGHRS, CDR2 YFSETQ. J gave up 7 bases and V 4 bases, and 11 bases lay outside the gene matches. This CDR3 is 16 amino acids long. CDR3 coding DNA: TGCGCCAGCAGCCCTCCGTCTAGCGGGAGAGGAAATGAGCAGTTCTTC. This codes for CASSPPSSGRGNEQFF.

The chain carries TRBV5-1 and TRBJ1-5; unclear D gene. This CDR3 contains 15 residues. V was pared by 4 bases and J by 0 bases, with 11 bases between. Germline CDR1 SGHRS, CDR2 YFSETQ. The DNA of the CDR3 is TGCGCCAGCAGCCCGGGTAGTAGTAGCAATCAGCCCCAGCATTTT. Its protein is CASSPGSSSNQPQHF.

This chain links TRBV6-5 with TRBJ1-2; no clear D gene. There are 14 residues in the CDR3. The V end lost 0 bases, the J end lost 4 bases, and 9 bases lay between the germline ends. Germline CDR1 MNHEY, CDR2 SVGAGI. CDR3 nucleotide sequence: TGTGCCAGCAGTTACTCGGGCAGTGGCTATGGCTACACCTTC. Amino acid sequence: CASSYSGSGYGYTF.

With regard to this clone: One end of the junction is discordant with germline, which a read error may explain. This rearrangement joins TRBV19 to TRBJ1-5; maybe TRBD1 (5 bases). Looked up from germline, CDR1 is LNHDA and CDR2 is SQIVND (reference sequence). This CDR3 region has 15 residues. The CDR3 coding sequence is TGTGCCAGTAGGATAGACAGAAATAGCAATCAGCCCCAGCATTTT. Translating gives CASRIDRNSNQPQHF. The full variable domain, completed using reference TRBV19 and TRBJ1-5, is DGGITQSPKYLFRKEGQNVTLSCEQNLNHDAMYWYRQDPGQGLRLIYYSQIVNDFQKGDIAEGYSVSREKKESFPLTVTSAQKNPTAFYLCASRIDRNSNQPQHFGDGTRLSIL.

The V call is TRBV27, the J call TRBJ1-6; unclear D gene. The CDR3 has 15 residues. The V gene's germline CDR1 is MNHEY and CDR2 SMNVEV (reference sequence). V gave up 3 bases and J gave up 4 bases, with 10 bases separating them. The CDR3 here is CASSFGQVYNSPLHF. In nucleotides, the CDR3 is TGTGCCAGCAGTTTTGGGCAGGTTTATAATTCACCCCTCCACTTT.

The genes are TRBV7-9 and TRBJ2-2; 8 positions agree with TRBD1. J gave up 3 bases and V 1 base, and 7 bases lay outside the gene matches. CDR1 and CDR2 (germline): SEHNR, FQNEAQ (reference sequence). The CDR3 has 17 amino acids. In nucleotides, the CDR3 is TGTGCCAGCAGCTTAGGGGCAGGGGGCGCCGACACCGGGGAGCTGTTTTTT. Its protein product is CASSLGAGGADTGELFF.